This TCR beta chain was obtained from a study of cytomegalovirus exposure and HLA in healthy donors. Study overall: A later analysis reported the same platform for the approximately 110 validation repertoires and the approximately 720 first-cohort repertoires. General observations from the study: In the 120 validation repertoires, a later analysis found that first-cohort TCR clusters tended to co-occur. In vitro testing confirmed three CMV-associated chains as specific for CMV antigens.

Trimming at V came to 6 bases and at J to 7 bases, leaving 11 bases not matched to a gene. Per the germline V gene, CDR1 is SGHTA and CDR2 is FQGTGA. CDR3 length equals 16 residues. About this clone itself: The antigen remains unidentified.

Sequenced by immunoSEQ multiplex PCR; TCRdb stores in-frame clones only, minus some. The table includes about 130,000 clones, more than 95% detected once. The chain couples TRBV7-3 to TRBJ2-1; 11 nucleotides align to TRBD2. The source material was PBMCs. The clonotype was recovered from a man aged 18-30 years in good health and CMV-seronegative. CDR3 amino acids: CASSPGAIAGGNEQFF. The CDR3 nucleotides read TGTGCCAGCAGTCCCGGAGCAATAGCGGGAGGGAATGAGCAGTTCTTC. Full variable domain (outside the CDR3, taken from reference TRBV7-3 and TRBJ2-1): GAGVSQTPSNKVTEKGKYVELRCDPISGHTALYWYRQSLGQGPEFLIYFQGTGAADDSGLPNDRFFAVRPEGSVSTLKIQRTERGDSAVYLCASSPGAIAGGNEQFFGPGTRLTVL.